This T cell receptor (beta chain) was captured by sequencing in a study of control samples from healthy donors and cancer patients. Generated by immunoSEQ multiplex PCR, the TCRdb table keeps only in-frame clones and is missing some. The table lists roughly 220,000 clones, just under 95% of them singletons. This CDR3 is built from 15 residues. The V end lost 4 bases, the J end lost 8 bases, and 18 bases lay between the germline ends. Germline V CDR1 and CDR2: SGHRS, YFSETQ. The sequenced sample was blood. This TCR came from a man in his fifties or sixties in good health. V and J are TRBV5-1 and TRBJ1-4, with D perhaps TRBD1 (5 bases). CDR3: CASSPPGGLGEKLFF. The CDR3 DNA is TGCGCCAGCAGCCCCCCGGGGGGTCTAGGAGAAAAACTGTTTTTT.